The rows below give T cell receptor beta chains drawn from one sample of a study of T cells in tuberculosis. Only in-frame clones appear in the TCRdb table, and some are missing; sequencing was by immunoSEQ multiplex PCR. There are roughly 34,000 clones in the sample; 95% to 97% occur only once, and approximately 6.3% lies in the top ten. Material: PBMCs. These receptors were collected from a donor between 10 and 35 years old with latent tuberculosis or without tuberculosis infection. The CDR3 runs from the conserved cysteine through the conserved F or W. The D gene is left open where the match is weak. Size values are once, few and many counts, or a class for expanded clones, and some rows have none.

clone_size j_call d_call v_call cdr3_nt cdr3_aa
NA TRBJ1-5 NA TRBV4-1 TGCGCCAGCAGCCAGGGAGCCGGTCGGCCCCAGCATTTT CASSQGAGRPQHF
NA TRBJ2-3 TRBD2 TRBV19 TGTGCCAGTAGTATACGCGGTTGGACTAGCGGGAGTTATACGCAGTATTTT CASSIRGWTSGSYTQYF
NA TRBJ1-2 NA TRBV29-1 TGCAGCGTTGAAGACCCCTTGAAGATCGGGGTTAACTATGGCTACACCTTC CSVEDPLKIGVNYGYTF
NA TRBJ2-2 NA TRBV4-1 TGCGCCAGCCGCGGGACTCCTAACACCGGGGAGCTGTTTTTT CASRGTPNTGELFF
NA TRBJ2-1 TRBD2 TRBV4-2 TGTGCCAGCAGCCAGGCTAGCGGGGCGTCCTACAATGAGCAGTTCTTC CASSQASGASYNEQFF
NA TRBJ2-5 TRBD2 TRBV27 TGTGCCAGCAGTTTAAGGCTAGCGGGAGTCCAGGAGACCCAGTACTTC CASSLRLAGVQETQYF
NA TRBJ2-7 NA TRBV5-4 TGTGCCAGTAGCTTACAGGGGGACTACGGCGAGCAGTACTTC CASSLQGDYGEQYF
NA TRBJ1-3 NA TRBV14 TGTGCCAGCAGCCATTCCCCGAACACCATATATTTT CASSHSPNTIYF
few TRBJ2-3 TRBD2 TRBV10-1 TGCGCCAGCAGTCGGACTAGCGGGAGGGCCGGAAATACGCAGTATTTT CASSRTSGRAGNTQYF
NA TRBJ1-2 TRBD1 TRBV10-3 TGTGCCATCACCCCGACAGGGGATGGGTATGGCTACACCTTC CAITPTGDGYGYTF
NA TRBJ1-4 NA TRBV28 TGTGCCAGCAGTCTGCGGGCCTATAATGAAAAACTGTTTTTT CASSLRAYNEKLFF
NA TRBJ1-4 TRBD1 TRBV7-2 TGTGCCAGCAGCCCCCGACAGGGTAGGACTAATGAAAAACTGTTTTTT CASSPRQGRTNEKLFF
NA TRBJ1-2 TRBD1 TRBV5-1 TGCGCCAGCAGCGAACAGGGGGACTATGGCTACACCTTC CASSEQGDYGYTF
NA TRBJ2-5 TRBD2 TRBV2 TGTGCCAGCAGTAGACTAGCGGGGGGGCCGGAGACCCAGTACTTC CASSRLAGGPETQYF
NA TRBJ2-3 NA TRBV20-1 TGCAGTGCCCGACGGGCAGATACGCAGTATTTT CSARRADTQYF
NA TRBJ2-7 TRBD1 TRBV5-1 TGCGCCAGCAGCTCGGGACAGGGGTCCGTCGAGCAGTACTTC CASSSGQGSVEQYF
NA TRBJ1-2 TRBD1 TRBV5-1 TGCGCCAGCAGCTTGGGGGACAGGGACGTCGGTGGCTACACCTTC CASSLGDRDVGGYTF
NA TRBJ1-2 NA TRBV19 TGTGCCAGTAGCCGCGGGATGGGAGGCTACACCTTC CASSRGMGGYTF
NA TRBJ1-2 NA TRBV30 TGTGCCTGGAACCTCGGAGGTGCAGGGAGGGACTATGGCTACACCTTC CAWNLGGAGRDYGYTF
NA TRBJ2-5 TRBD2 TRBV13 TGTGCCAGCAGCCACGGGACTAGGTTTGGTGAGACCCAGTACTTC CASSHGTRFGETQYF
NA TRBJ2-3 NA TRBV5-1 TGCGCCAGCAGCTTGTGGGGGGTGAACACAGATACGCAGTATTTT CASSLWGVNTDTQYF
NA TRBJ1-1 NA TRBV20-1 TGCAGTGCTAGTCGGGGACTTGAAGCTTTCTTT CSASRGLEAFF
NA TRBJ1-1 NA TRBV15 TGTGCCACCAGCAGAGATTTAGGAATCGGGGCTGAAGCTTTCTTT CATSRDLGIGAEAFF
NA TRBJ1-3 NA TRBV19 TGTGCCAGTAGTATAGGCCAGTTCTCTGGAAACACCATATATTTT CASSIGQFSGNTIYF
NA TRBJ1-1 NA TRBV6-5 TGTGCCAGCAGTAACAGGATGGGGACTGAAGCTTTCTTT CASSNRMGTEAFF
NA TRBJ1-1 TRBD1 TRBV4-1 TGCGCCAGCAGCCAATTTGGACAGGGTAGTTCTCAAGCTTTCTTT CASSQFGQGSSQAFF